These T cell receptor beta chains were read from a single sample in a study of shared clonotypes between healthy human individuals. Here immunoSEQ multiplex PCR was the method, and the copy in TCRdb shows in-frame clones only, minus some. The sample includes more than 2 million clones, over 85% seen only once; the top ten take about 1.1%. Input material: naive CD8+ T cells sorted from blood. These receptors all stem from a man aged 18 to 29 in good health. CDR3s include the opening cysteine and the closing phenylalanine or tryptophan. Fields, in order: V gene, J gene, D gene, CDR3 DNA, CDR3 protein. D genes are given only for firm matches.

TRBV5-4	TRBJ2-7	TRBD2	TGTGCCAGCAGCCGGGAGGTAACAGCTTACGAGCAGTACTTC	CASSREVTAYEQYF
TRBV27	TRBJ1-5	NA	TGTGCCAGCAGCGTTGGTATGGGCAATCAGCCCCAGCATTTT	CASSVGMGNQPQHF
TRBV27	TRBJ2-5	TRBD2	TGTGCCAGCAGTACTGCGGGACTAGCGGGGGTGCCGTACCAAGAGACCCAGTACTTC	CASSTAGLAGVPYQETQYF
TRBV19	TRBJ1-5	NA	TGTGCCAGTAGTGACCGACAGGAGGGTCAGCCCCAGCATTTT	CASSDRQEGQPQHF
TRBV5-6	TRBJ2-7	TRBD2	TGTGCCAGCAGCTTAATCCTAGCGGGAGGGCCCTACGAGCAGTACTTC	CASSLILAGGPYEQYF
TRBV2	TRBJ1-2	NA	TGTGCCAGCACCTCCGGGGGTGCTAGCTATGGCTACACCTTC	CASTSGGASYGYTF
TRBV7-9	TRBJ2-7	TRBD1	TGTGCCAGCAGCTTAGTACAGGGGGCTCTCTACGAGCAGTACTTC	CASSLVQGALYEQYF
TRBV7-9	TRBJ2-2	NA	TGTGCCAGCAGCTCCCATACCGGGGAGCTGTTTTTT	CASSSHTGELFF
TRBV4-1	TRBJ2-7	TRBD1	TGCGCCAGCAGCCTCATCGGACAGGGTGAGCAGTACTTC	CASSLIGQGEQYF
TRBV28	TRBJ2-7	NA	TGTGCCAGCAGTTTACTACCTAAAGGGTCCTACGAGCAGTACTTC	CASSLLPKGSYEQYF
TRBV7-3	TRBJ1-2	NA	TGTGCCAGCAGCTTAATTCAGGGAAGCTACACCTTC	CASSLIQGSYTF
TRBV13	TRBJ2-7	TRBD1	TGTGCCAGCAGCAACCGGGACAGGGGGCACGAGCAGTACTTC	CASSNRDRGHEQYF
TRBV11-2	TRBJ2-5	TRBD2	TGTGCCAGCAGCTTTGAGCTAGCGGGATCCCAAGAGACCCAGTACTTC	CASSFELAGSQETQYF